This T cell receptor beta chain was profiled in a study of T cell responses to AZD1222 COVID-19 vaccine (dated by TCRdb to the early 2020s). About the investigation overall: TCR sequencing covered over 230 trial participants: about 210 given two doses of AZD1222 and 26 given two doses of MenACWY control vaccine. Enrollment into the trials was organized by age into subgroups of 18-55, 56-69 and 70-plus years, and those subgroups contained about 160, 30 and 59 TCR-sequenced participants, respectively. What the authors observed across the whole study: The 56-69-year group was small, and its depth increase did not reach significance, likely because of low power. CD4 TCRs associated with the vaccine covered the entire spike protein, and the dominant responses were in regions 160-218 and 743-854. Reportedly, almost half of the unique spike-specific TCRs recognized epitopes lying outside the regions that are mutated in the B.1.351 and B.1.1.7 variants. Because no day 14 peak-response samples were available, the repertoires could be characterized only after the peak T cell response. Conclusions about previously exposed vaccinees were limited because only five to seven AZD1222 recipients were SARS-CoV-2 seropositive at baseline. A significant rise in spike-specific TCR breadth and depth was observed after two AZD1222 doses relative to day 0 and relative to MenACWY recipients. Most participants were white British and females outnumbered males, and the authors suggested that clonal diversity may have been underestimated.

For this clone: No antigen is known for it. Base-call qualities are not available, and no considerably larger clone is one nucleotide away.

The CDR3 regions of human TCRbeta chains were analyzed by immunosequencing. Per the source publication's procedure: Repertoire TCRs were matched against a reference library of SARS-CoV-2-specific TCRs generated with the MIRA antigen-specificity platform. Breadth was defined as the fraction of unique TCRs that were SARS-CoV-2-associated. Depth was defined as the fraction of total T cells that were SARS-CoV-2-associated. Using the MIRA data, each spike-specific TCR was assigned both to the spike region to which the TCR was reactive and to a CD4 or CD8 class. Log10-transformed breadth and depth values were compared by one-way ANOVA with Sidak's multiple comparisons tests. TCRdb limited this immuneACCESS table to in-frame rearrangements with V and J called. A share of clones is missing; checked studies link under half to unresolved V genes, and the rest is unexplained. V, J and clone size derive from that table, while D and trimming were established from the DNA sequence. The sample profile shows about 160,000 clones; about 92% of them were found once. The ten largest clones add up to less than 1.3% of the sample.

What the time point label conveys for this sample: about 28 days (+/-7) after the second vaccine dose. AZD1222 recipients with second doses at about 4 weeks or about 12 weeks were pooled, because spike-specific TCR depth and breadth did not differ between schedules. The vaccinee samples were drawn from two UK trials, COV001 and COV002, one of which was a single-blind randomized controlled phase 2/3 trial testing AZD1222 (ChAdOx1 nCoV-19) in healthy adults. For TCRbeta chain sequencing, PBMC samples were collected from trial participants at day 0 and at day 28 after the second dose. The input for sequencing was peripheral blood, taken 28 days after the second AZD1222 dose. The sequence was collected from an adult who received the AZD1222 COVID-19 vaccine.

The bases are TGTGCCAGCAGAAAACATAATCAGCCCCAGCATTTT. The resulting protein is CASRKHNQPQHF. This chain joins TRBV2 to TRBJ1-5; the D gene lacks a confident call. The CDR3, cysteine through phenylalanine, is 12 amino acids long. The retained sequence is limited to the CDR3, 36 bases, with the frame set at the first base. From a lookup of the germline V gene, CDR1 and CDR2 are SNHLY and FYNNEI. The V and J ends are trimmed by 6 bases and 4 bases, leaving 7 bases between them.